This passage covers 2 T cell receptor beta chains from one sample sequenced in a study of blood T cell repertoires in COVID-19. Produced via immunoSEQ multiplex PCR; TCRdb's table is partial and in-frame only. The sample lists around 160,000 clones, roughly 88% occurring once. Sequences were obtained from peripheral blood. These receptors were collected from an older woman with COVID-19, enrolled during active disease.

The chain joins TRBV5-1 to TRBJ2-7; 8 nucleotides match TRBD2. Germline V gene data show CDR1 as SGHRS and CDR2 as YFSETQ. V lost 0 bases, J lost 0 bases, and 5 bases stayed unmatched. The CDR3 extends over 16 amino acids. This chain's CDR3 is CASSLAGGGTSYEQYF. CDR3 in DNA: TGCGCCAGCAGCTTGGCGGGCGGGGGGACCTCCTACGAGCAGTACTTC.

This clone was detected a few times. CDR3 nucleotide sequence: TGTGCCAGTATGACAGGGGCCAACACCATATATTTT. It encodes CASMTGANTIYF. V and J are TRBV6-5 and TRBJ1-3; TRBD1 aligns across 8 bases. This CDR3 is built from 12 residues. Trimming took 9 bases from V and 7 from J; bases not matched to a gene: 5. CDR1 and CDR2 from the germline V gene are MNHEY and SVGAGI.